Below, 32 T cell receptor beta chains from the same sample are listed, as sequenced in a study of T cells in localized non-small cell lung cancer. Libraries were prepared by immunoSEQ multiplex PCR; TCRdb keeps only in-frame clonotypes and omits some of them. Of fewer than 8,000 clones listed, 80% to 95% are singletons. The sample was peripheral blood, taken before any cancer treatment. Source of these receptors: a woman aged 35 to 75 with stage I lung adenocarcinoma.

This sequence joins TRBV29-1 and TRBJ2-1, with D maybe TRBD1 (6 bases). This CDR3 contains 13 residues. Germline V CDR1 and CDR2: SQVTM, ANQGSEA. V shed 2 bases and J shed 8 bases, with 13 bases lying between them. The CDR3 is CSVERGTSDEQFF. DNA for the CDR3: TGCAGCGTTGAAAGAGGGACAAGTGATGAGCAGTTCTTC.

The DNA of the CDR3 is TGTGCCAGCAGTGAAGGGTCGGACAGATACGAGCAGTACTTC. It encodes CASSEGSDRYEQYF. The chain couples TRBV6-1 to TRBJ2-7; maybe TRBD1 (6 bases). The CDR3 is 14 amino acids. Trimming shortened V by 1 base and J by 4 bases, and 11 bases separated the two germline ends. Germline-derived CDR1 and CDR2 are MNHNS and SASEGT.

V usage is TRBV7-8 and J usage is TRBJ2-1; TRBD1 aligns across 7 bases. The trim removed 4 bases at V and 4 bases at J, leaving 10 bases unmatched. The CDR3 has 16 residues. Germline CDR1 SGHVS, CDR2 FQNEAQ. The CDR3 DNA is TGTGCCAGCAGCTCTCGTAGGGGGCGAGGGTACAATGAGCAGTTCTTC. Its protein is CASSSRRGRGYNEQFF.

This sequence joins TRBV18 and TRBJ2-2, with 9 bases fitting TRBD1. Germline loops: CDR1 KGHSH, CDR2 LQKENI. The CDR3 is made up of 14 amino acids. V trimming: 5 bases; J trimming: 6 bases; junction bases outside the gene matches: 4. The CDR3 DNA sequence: TGTGCCAGCTCATACGACAGGGGGTCCGGGGAGCTGTTTTTT. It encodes CASSYDRGSGELFF.

CDR3 in amino acids: CASQTDYEETQYF. The CDR3 nucleotides read TGTGCCAGCCAAACGGACTACGAAGAGACCCAGTACTTC. The genes are TRBV6-1 and TRBJ2-5; TRBD2 is a possible D gene (6 bases). V lost 8 bases, J lost 3 bases, and 13 bases lay in between. The V gene's germline CDR1 is MNHNS and CDR2 SASEGT. The CDR3 runs 13 residues.

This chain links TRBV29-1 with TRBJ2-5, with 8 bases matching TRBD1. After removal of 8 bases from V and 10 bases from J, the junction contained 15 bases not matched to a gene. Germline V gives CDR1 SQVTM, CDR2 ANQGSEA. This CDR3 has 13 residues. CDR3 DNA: TGCAGCACTGGGGACAGGTACCCTGGGGACCAGTACTTC. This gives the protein CSTGDRYPGDQYF.

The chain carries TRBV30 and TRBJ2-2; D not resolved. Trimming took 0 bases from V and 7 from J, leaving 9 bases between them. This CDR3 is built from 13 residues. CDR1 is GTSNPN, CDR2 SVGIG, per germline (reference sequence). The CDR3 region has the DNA TGTGCCTGGAGTGTACGAGGAGACGGGGAGCTGTTTTTT. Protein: CAWSVRGDGELFF.

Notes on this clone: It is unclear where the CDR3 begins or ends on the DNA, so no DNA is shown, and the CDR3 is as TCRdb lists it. This CDR3 reads CASSPSGSAPGSCFF. The gene calls are TRBV19 and TRBJ2-2. Germline CDR1 reads LNHDA; CDR2 reads SQIVND (reference sequence). The CDR3 is 15 amino acids in total, end residues counted.

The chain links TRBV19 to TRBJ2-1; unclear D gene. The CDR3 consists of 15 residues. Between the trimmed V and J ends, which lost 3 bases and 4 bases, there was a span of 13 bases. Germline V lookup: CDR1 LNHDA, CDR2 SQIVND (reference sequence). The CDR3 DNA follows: TGTGCCAGTAGTATGGGCAGCCCCTCATACAATGAGCAGTTCTTC. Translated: CASSMGSPSYNEQFF.

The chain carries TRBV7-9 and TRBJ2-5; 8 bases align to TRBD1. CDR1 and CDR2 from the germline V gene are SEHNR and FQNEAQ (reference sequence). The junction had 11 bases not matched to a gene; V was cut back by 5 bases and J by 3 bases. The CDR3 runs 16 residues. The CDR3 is CASSIRTGPVKETQYF. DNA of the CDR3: TGTGCCAGCAGCATCCGGACAGGGCCGGTTAAAGAGACCCAGTACTTC.

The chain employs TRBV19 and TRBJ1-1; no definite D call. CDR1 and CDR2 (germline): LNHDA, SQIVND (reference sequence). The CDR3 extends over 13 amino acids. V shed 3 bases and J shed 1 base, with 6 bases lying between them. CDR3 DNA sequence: TGTGCCAGTAGTATCCTGAAGAACACTGAAGCTTTCTTT. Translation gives CASSILKNTEAFF. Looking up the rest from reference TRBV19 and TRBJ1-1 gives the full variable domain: DGGITQSPKYLFRKEGQNVTLSCEQNLNHDAMYWYRQDPGQGLRLIYYSQIVNDFQKGDIAEGYSVSREKKESFPLTVTSAQKNPTAFYLCASSILKNTEAFFGQGTRLTVV.

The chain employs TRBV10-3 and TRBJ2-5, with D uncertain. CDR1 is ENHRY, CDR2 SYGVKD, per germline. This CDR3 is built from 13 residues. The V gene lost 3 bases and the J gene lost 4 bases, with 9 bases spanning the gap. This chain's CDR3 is CAISDPKLETQYF. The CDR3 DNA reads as TGTGCCATCAGTGACCCTAAGTTAGAGACCCAGTACTTC.

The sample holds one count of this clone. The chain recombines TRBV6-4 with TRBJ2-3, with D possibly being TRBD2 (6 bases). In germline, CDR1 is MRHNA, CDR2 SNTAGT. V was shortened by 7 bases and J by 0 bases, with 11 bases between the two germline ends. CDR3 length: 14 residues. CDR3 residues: CASKAGPSTDTQYF. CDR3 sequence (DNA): TGTGCCAGCAAGGCGGGACCCAGCACAGATACGCAGTATTTT.

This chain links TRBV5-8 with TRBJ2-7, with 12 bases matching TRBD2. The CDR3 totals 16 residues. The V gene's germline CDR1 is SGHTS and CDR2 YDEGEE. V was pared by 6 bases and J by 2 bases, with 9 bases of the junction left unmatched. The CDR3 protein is CASTVTLAGGPYEQYF. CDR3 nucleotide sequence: TGTGCCAGCACCGTGACGCTAGCGGGAGGGCCCTACGAGCAGTACTTC.

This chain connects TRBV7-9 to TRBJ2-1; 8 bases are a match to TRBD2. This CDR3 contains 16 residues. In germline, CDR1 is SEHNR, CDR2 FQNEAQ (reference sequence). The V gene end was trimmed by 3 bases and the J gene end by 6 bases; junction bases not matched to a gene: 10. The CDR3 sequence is CASSFGGAGVINEQFF. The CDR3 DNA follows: TGTGCCAGCAGCTTTGGGGGAGCGGGGGTAATCAATGAGCAGTTCTTC.

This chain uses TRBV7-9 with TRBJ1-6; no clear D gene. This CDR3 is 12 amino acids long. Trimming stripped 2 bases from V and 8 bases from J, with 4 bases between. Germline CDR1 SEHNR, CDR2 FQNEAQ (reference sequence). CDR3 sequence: CASSLSDSPLHF. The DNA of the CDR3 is TGTGCCAGCAGCTTATCGGATTCACCCCTCCACTTT. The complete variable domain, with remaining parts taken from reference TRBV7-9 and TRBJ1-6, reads DTGVSQNPRHKITKRGQNVTFRCDPISEHNRLYWYRQTLGQGPEFLTYFQNEAQLEKSRLLSDRFSAERPKGSFSTLEIQRTEQGDSAMYLCASSLSDSPLHFGNGTRLTVT.

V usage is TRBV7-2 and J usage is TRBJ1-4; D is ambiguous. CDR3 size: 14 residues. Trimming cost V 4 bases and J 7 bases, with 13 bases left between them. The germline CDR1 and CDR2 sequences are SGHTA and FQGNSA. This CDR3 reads CASSSDGGREKLFF. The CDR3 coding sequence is TGTGCCAGCAGCTCGGACGGTGGTCGTGAAAAACTGTTTTTT.

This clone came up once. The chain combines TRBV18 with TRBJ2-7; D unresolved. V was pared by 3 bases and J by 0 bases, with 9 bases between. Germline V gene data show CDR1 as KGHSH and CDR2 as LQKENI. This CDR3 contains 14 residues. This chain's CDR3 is CASSPPGSSYEQYF. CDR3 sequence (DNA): TGTGCCAGCTCACCTCCAGGAAGCTCCTACGAGCAGTACTTC.

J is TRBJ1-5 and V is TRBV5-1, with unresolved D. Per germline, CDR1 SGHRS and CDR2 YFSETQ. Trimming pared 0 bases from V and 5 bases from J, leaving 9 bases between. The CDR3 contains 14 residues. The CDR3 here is CASSLGAVDQPQHF. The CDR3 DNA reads TGCGCCAGCAGCTTGGGGGCAGTCGATCAGCCCCAGCATTTT. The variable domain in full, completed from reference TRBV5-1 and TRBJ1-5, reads KAGVTQTPRYLIKTRGQQVTLSCSPISGHRSVSWYQQTPGQGLQFLFEYFSETQRNKGNFPGRFSGRQFSNSRSEMNVSTLELGDSALYLCASSLGAVDQPQHFGDGTRLSIL.

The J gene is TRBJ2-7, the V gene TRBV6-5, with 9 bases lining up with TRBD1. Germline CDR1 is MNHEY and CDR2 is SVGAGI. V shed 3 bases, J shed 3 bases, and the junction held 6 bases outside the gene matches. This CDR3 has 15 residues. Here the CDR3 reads CASSYWGQGFYEQYF. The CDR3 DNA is TGTGCCAGCAGTTATTGGGGACAGGGATTCTACGAGCAGTACTTC.

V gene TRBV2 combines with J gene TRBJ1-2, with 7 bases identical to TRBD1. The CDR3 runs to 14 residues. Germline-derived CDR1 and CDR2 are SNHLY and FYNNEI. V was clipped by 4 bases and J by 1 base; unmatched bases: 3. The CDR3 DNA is TGTGCCAGCAGTGGGACAGGATTTAACTATGGCTACACCTTC. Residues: CASSGTGFNYGYTF. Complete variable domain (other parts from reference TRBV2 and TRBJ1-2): EPEVTQTPSHQVTQMGQEVILRCVPISNHLYFYWYRQILGQKVEFLVSFYNNEISEKSEIFDDQFSVERPDGSNFTLKIRSTKLEDSAMYFCASSGTGFNYGYTFGSGTRLTVV.

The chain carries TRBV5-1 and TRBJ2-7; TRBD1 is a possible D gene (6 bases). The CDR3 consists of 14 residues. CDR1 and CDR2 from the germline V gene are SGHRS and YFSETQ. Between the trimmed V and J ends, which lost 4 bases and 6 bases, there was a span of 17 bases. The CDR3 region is CASSISQGSREQYF. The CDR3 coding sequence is TGCGCCAGCAGCATTTCACAGGGTTCACGCGAGCAGTACTTC.

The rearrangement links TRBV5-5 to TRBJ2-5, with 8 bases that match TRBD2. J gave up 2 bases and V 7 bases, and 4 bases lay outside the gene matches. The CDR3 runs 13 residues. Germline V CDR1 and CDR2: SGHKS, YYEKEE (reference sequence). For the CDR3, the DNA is TGTGCCAGCTCGCGGGGGGAACAAGAGACCCAGTACTTC. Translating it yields CASSRGEQETQYF.

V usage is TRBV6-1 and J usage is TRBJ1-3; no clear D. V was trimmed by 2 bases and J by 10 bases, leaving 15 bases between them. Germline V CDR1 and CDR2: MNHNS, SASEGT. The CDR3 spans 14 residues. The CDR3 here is CASSESRPGDTIYF. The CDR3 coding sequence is TGTGCCAGCAGTGAATCGCGTCCGGGCGATACCATATATTTT.

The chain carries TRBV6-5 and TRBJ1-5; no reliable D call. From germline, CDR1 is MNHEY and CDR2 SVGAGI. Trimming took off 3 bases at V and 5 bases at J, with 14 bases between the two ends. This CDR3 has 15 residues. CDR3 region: CASSYSYTSDQPQHF. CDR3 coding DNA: TGTGCCAGCAGTTATTCGTATACATCGGATCAGCCCCAGCATTTT.

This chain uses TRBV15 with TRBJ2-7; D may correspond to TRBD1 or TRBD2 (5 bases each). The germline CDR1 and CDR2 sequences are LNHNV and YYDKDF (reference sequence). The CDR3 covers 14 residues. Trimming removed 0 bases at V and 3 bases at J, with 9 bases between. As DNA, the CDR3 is TGTGCCACCAGCAGAGATAGGGACGGCTACGAGCAGTACTTC. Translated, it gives CATSRDRDGYEQYF.

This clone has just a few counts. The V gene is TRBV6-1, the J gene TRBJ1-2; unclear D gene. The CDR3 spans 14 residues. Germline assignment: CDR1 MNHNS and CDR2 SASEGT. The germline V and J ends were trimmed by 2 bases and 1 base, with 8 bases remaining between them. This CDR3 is CASSESGSNYGYTF. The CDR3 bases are TGTGCCAGCAGTGAAAGCGGCAGTAACTATGGCTACACCTTC.

The CDR3 DNA reads TGTGCCTGGAGTGTCAGCGGCGATCAGCCCCAGCATTTT. Amino acids: CAWSVSGDQPQHF. J is TRBJ1-5 and V is TRBV30; no clear D. Germline V CDR1 and CDR2: GTSNPN, SVGIG (reference sequence). V dropped 0 bases and J dropped 5 bases, with 8 bases sitting between them. The CDR3 consists of 13 residues.

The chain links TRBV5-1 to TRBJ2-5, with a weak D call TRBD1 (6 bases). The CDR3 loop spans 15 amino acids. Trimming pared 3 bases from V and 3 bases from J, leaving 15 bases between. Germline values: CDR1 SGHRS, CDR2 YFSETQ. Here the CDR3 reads CASSWVGQPEETQYF. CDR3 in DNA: TGCGCCAGCAGCTGGGTCGGACAGCCTGAAGAGACCCAGTACTTC. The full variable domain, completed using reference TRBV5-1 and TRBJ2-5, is KAGVTQTPRYLIKTRGQQVTLSCSPISGHRSVSWYQQTPGQGLQFLFEYFSETQRNKGNFPGRFSGRQFSNSRSEMNVSTLELGDSALYLCASSWVGQPEETQYFGPGTRLLVL.

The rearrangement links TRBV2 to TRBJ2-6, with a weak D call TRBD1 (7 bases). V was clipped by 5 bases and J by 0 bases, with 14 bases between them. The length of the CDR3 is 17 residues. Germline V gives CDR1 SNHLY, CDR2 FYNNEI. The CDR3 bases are TGTGCCAGCAGTACCCCGCGGGACAGCTCTGGGGCCAACGTCCTGACTTTC. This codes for CASSTPRDSSGANVLTF.

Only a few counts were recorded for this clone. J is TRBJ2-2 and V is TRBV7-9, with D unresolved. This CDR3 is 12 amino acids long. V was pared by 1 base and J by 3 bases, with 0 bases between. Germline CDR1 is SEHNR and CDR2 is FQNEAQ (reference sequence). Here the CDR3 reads CASSLDTGELFF. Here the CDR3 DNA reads TGTGCCAGCAGCTTAGACACCGGGGAGCTGTTTTTT. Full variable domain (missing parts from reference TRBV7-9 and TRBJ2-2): DTGVSQNPRHKITKRGQNVTFRCDPISEHNRLYWYRQTLGQGPEFLTYFQNEAQLEKSRLLSDRFSAERPKGSFSTLEIQRTEQGDSAMYLCASSLDTGELFFGEGSRLTVL.

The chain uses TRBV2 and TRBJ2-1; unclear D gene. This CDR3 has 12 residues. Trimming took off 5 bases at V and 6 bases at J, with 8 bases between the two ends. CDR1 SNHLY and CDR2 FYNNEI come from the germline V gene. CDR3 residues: CASSPQANEQFF. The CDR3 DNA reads TGTGCCAGCAGTCCGCAGGCCAATGAGCAGTTCTTC.